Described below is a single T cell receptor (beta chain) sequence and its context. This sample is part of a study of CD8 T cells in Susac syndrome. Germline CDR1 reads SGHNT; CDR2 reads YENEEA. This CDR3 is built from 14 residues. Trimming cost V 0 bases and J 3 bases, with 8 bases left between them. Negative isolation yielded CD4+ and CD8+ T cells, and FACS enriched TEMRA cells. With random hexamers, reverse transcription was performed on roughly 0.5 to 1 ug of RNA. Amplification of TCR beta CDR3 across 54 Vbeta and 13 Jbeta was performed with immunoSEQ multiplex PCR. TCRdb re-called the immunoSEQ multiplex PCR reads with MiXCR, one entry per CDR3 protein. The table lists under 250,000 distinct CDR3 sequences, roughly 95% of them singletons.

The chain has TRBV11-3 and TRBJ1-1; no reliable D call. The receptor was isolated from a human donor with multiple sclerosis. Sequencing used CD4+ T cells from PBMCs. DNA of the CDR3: TGTGCCAGCAGCTTAGAACACCTCTACACTGAAGCTTTCTTT. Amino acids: CASSLEHLYTEAFF.